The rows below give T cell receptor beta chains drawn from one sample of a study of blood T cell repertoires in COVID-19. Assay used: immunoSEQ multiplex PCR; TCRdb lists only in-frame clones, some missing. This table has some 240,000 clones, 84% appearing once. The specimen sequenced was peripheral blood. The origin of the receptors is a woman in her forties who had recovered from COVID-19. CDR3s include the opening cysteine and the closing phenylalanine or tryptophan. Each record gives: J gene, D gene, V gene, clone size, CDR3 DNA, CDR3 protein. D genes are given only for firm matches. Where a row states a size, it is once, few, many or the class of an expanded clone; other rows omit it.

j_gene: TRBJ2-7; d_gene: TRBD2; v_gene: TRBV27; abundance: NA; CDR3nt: TGTGCCAGCAGCTATAAGCGGGGACCTCTTTTCTTC; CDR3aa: CASSYKRGPLFF
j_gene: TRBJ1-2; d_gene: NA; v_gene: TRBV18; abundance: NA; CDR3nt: TGTGCCAGCTCACCGGGGCAGGATCGTGGCTACACCTTC; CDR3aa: CASSPGQDRGYTF
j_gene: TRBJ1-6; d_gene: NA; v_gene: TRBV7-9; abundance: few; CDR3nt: TGTGCCAGCAGCTTAAAACAACCGGGACAACGGATTGAGCTCCACTTT; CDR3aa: CASSLKQPGQRIELHF
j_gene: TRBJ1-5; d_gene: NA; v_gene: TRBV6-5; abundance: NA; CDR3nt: TGTGCCAGCAGAGTGCAGGGATCTGGACAGCCCCAGCATTTT; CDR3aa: CASRVQGSGQPQHF
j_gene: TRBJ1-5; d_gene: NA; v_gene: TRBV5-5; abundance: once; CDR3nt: TGTGCCAGCAGCTTGGAGCTCAATCAGCCCCAGCATTTT; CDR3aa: CASSLELNQPQHF
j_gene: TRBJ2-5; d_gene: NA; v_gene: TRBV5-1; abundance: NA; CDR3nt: TGCGCCAGCAGCTTGTACAGGGCTCAAGAGACCCAGTACTTC; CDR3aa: CASSLYRAQETQYF
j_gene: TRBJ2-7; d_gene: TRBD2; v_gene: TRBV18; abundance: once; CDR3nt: TGTGCCAGCTCACCCCGGGGGGACGAGCAGTACTTC; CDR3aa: CASSPRGDEQYF
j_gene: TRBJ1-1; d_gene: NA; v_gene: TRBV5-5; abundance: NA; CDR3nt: TGTGCCAGCAGCCCGTTCCCTCGGGGGAACACTGAAGCTTTCTTT; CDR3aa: CASSPFPRGNTEAFF
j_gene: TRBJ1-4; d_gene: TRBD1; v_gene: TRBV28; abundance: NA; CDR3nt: TGTGCCATCGGGTACTCGTTACAGGGGGCACAGGAAAAACTGTTTTTT; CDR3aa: CAIGYSLQGAQEKLFF
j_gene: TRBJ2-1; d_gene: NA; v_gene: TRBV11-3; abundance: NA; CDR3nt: TGTGCCAGCAGCTACCTAGCAAATGAGCAGTTCTTC; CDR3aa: CASSYLANEQFF
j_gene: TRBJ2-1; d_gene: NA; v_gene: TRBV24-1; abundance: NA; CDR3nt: TGTGCCACCAGTGATTTGGCTAGGGGCGACTACAATGAGCAGTTCTTC; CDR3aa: CATSDLARGDYNEQFF
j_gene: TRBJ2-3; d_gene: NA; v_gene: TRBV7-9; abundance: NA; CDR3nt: TGTGCCAGCAGCTTGGCGGCTAGCACAGATACGCAGTATTTT; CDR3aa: CASSLAASTDTQYF
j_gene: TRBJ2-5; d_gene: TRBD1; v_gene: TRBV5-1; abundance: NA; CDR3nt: TGCGCCAGCAGCCTAGGACAGGGGCAAGAGACCCAGTACTTC; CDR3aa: CASSLGQGQETQYF
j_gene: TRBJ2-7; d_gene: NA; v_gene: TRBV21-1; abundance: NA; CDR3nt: TGTGCCAGCAGCAATTTGACGGGATCAAGCTCCTACGAGCAGTACTTC; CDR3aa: CASSNLTGSSSYEQYF
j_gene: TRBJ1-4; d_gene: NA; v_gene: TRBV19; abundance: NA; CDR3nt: TGTGCCAGTACCGAGACAGGACCCAGTATTGAAAAACTGTTTTTT; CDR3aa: CASTETGPSIEKLFF
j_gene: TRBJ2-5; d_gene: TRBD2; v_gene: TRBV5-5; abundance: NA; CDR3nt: TGTGCCAGCAGCATGGGACTAGCGGAAGAGACCCAGTACTTC; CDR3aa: CASSMGLAEETQYF
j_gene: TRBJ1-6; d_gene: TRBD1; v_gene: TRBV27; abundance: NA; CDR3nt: TGTGCCAGCAGTGCGACAGGGGGCTTCTATAATTCACCCCTCCACTTT; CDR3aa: CASSATGGFYNSPLHF
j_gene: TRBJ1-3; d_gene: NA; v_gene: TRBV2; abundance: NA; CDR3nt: TGTGCCAGCAGCGAGACAGGCGACTCTGGAAACACCATATATTTT; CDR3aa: CASSETGDSGNTIYF
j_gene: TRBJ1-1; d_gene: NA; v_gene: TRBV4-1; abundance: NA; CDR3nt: TGCGCCAGCAGCCAAGAGGGGCGGGGACCGAACACTGAAGCTTTCTTT; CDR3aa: CASSQEGRGPNTEAFF
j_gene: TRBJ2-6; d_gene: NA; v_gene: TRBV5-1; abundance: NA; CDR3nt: TGCGCCAGCAGCTTGGTAGGACAACGCCCCTCTGGGGCCAACGTCCTGACTTTC; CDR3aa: CASSLVGQRPSGANVLTF
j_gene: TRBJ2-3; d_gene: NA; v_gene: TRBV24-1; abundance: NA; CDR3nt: TGTGCCACCGGGAGCCACACCGGGGATACGCAGTATTTT; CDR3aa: CATGSHTGDTQYF
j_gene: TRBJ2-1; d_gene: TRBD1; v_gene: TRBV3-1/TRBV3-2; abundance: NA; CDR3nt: TGTGCCAGCAGCACCCGACCGGGACAGAAGATGAAGACCTCCTACAATGAGCAGTTCTTC; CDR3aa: CASSTRPGQKMKTSYNEQFF
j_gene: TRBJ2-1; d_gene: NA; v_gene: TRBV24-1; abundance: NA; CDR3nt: TGTGCCACCAGTGATTTTTCCCCGGGGTTCTACAATGAGCAGTTCTTC; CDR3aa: CATSDFSPGFYNEQFF
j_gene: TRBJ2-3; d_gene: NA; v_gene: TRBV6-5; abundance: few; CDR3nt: TGTGCCAGCCTACTACCCTCCCGCACAGATACGCAGTATTTT; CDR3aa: CASLLPSRTDTQYF
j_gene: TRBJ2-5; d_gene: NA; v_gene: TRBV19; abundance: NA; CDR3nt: TGTGCCCAGAGACACTACCAAGAGACCCAGTACTTC; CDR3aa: CAQRHYQETQYF
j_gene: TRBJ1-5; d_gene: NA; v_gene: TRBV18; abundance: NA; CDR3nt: TGTGCCAGCTCAACATTTCTAGGCACGGGCAATCAGCCCCAGCATTTT; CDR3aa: CASSTFLGTGNQPQHF
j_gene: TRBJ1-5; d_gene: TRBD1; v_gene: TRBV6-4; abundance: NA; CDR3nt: TGTGCCAGCAGTCACAGGGGAGGTCAGCCCCAGCATTTT; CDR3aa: CASSHRGGQPQHF
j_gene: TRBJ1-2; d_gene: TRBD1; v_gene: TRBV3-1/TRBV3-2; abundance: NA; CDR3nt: TGTGCCAGCAGCCCTCCGGACAGGGCATATGGCTACACCTTC; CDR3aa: CASSPPDRAYGYTF
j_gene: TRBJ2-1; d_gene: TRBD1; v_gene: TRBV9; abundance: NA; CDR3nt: TGTGCCAGCAGAGGACAGGGAACTCCCTACAATGAGCAGTTCTTC; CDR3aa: CASRGQGTPYNEQFF
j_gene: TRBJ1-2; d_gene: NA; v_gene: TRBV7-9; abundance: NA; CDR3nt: TGTGCCAGCAGCTTAGTGACTAGGGTTGGCTACACCTTC; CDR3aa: CASSLVTRVGYTF
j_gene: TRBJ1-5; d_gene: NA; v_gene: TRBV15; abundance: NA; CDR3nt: TGTGCCACCAGCATGGGGGGTTCTAGCAATCAGCCCCAGCATTTT; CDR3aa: CATSMGGSSNQPQHF
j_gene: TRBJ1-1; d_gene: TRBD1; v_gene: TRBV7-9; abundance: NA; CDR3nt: TGTGCCAGCAGCTTAGCCCTACAGGGGGCGAGGACTGAAGCTTTCTTT; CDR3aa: CASSLALQGARTEAFF
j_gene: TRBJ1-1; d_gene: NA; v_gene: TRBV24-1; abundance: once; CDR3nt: TGTGCCACCAGTGATTCAAGATCGGGAGACACTGAAGCTTTCTTT; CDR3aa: CATSDSRSGDTEAFF